This entry lists 27 T cell receptor beta chains sequenced from one sample in a study of T cell repertoires in cytomegalovirus infection. Each CDR3 protein gets one entry after TCRdb re-called the reads with MiXCR. The sample shows some 700,000 distinct CDR3 sequences, 35% to 45% of them seen only once. The source material was PBMCs. Source of these receptors: a human donor in good health (CMV status not recorded). Some clones in this sample may be carry-over from other donors' samples.

This clonotype has at least ten counts. The J gene is TRBJ1-4, the V gene TRBV7-2; TRBD1 agrees at 8 bases. V shed 3 bases and J 7 bases; nucleotides not matched to a gene: 4. Germline V gene lookup returns CDR1 SGHTA and CDR2 FQGNSA. The CDR3 is 14 residues long. CDR3 sequence (DNA): TGTGCCAGCAGCTTGGACAGGGTCGGTGAAAAACTGTTTTTT. Residues: CASSLDRVGEKLFF.

There are a few counts of this clonotype. The chain carries TRBV7-2 and TRBJ2-1; tentatively, D is TRBD2 (6 bases). V shed 3 bases and J shed 2 bases, with 17 bases lying between them. This CDR3 spans 17 amino acids. Germline V lookup: CDR1 SGHTA, CDR2 FQGNSA. The CDR3 nucleotides are TGTGCCAGCAGCTTGGAGAGGCTAGCGCTACCCTACAATGAGCAGTTCTTC. It is translated as CASSLERLALPYNEQFF.

This clonotype came up a few times. V usage is TRBV5-6 and J usage is TRBJ2-4, with TRBD2 matching over 12 bases. The V gene end was trimmed by 3 bases and the J gene end by 4 bases; junction bases not matched to a gene: 5. Looked up from germline, CDR1 is SGHDT and CDR2 is YYEEEE. The CDR3 sequence is 16 residues long. CDR3 loop: CASSSPTSGGKNIQYF. Here the CDR3 DNA reads TGTGCCAGCAGCTCACCTACTAGCGGGGGGAAAAACATTCAGTACTTC. Drawing the rest from reference TRBV5-6 and TRBJ2-4, the complete variable domain is DAGVTQSPTHLIKTRGQQVTLRCSPKSGHDTVSWYQQALGQGPQFIFQYYEEEERQRGNFPDRFSGHQFPNYSSELNVNALLLGDSALYLCASSSPTSGGKNIQYFGAGTRLSVL.

The V gene is TRBV18, the J gene TRBJ1-3, with D possibly matching TRBD1 (5 bases). V lost 1 base, J lost 0 bases, and 10 bases lay in between. Germline assignment: CDR1 KGHSH and CDR2 LQKENI. The CDR3 is 16 amino acids. CDR3 in amino acids: CASSPRGTDSGNTIYF. CDR3 in DNA: TGTGCCAGCTCACCACGGGGGACTGACTCTGGAAACACCATATATTTT.

This clonotype appeared once. The chain is built from TRBV5-4 and TRBJ2-4; 8 nucleotides align to TRBD2. The CDR3 totals 15 residues. The junction had 8 bases not matched to a gene; V was cut back by 4 bases and J by 5 bases. Germline V gene lookup returns CDR1 SGHNT and CDR2 YYREEE (reference sequence). The CDR3 nucleotides read TGTGCCAGCAGCCCCGCGGGAGGTTCCCAAAACATTCAGTACTTC. It codes for CASSPAGGSQNIQYF.

The chain is built from TRBV12-3 or TRBV12-4 and TRBJ1-3; TRBD1 matches 8 bases. The CDR3 totals 16 residues. With V trimmed by 7 bases and J by 0 bases, 8 bases remained unmatched. CDR3 loop: CASIRVRGLSGNTIYF. The CDR3 bases are TGTGCCAGCATTCGGGTCAGGGGGCTCTCTGGAAACACCATATATTTT.

V gene TRBV7-6 combines with J gene TRBJ2-3, with D perhaps matching TRBD1 (6 bases). V lost 3 bases and J 2 bases, leaving 15 bases between the germline ends. The CDR3 is 16 amino acids. Germline V gene lookup returns CDR1 SGHVS and CDR2 FNYEAQ. CDR3 region: CASSFRGRAPTDTQYF. In nucleotides, the CDR3 is TGTGCCAGCAGCTTCAGGGGCCGTGCCCCCACAGATACGCAGTATTTT.

In DNA form, the CDR3 reads TGTGCCAGCAGTCCCGGGGGGGCTGACAATGAGCAGTTCTTC. Translation gives CASSPGGADNEQFF. The V call is TRBV6-1, the J call TRBJ2-1; 8 bases fit TRBD2. The V segment lost 5 bases and the J segment 5 bases; nucleotides outside the gene matches: 5. Germline-derived CDR1 and CDR2 are MNHNS and SASEGT. This CDR3 region has 14 residues.

This clonotype has more than one count but fewer than ten. The chain recombines TRBV27 with TRBJ1-1, with D possibly being TRBD1 (6 bases). This CDR3 is built from 15 residues. With 8 bases removed from V and 4 bases from J, the gap between germline ends came to 20 bases. Germline V gene sequence: CDR1 MNHEY, CDR2 SMNVEV (reference sequence). For the CDR3, the DNA is TGTGCCAGCTATAAGAGGCGGGGAGGGGGCACTGAAGCTTTCTTT. Its protein product is CASYKRRGGGTEAFF.

This clonotype was counted only a few times. The chain is built from TRBV10-3 and TRBJ1-3; 8 nucleotides match TRBD1. Germline V gene lookup returns CDR1 ENHRY and CDR2 SYGVKD. The CDR3 loop spans 15 amino acids. The V segment lost 2 bases and the J segment 4 bases; nucleotides outside the gene matches: 4. The CDR3 here is CAISEDRGAGNTIYF. The CDR3 DNA reads as TGTGCCATCAGTGAGGACAGGGGAGCGGGAAACACCATATATTTT.

This clonotype was detected only a few times. V gene TRBV4-1 combines with J gene TRBJ2-7; weak D call: TRBD1 (5 bases). Trimming pared 4 bases from V and 4 bases from J, leaving 11 bases between. The CDR3 is 13 amino acids. CDR1 and CDR2 from the germline V gene are MGHRA and YSYEKL. For the CDR3, the DNA is TGCGCCAGCAGCCCGTACCAGGGATACGAGCAGTACTTC. Translating it yields CASSPYQGYEQYF.

This clonotype has only one observation. This rearrangement joins TRBV27 to TRBJ1-6, with TRBD1 matching 9 bases. The CDR3 contains 17 residues. V shed 5 bases and J 4 bases; nucleotides not matched to a gene: 9. CDR1 MNHEY and CDR2 SMNVEV come from the germline V gene (reference sequence). This CDR3 is CASSTRDRARYNSPLHF. The DNA of the CDR3 is TGTGCCAGCAGTACACGGGACAGGGCTAGGTATAATTCACCCCTCCACTTT.

This chain uses TRBV20-1 with TRBJ1-4; D possibly corresponds to TRBD1 (6 bases). CDR1 and CDR2 from the germline V gene are DFQATT and SNEGSKA (reference sequence). The V and J ends lost 5 bases and 5 bases respectively, with 18 bases between them. The length of the CDR3 is 15 residues. This chain's CDR3 is CSALRGSLTNEKLFF. The CDR3 DNA follows: TGCAGTGCTTTGAGGGGGAGTCTTACGAATGAAAAACTGTTTTTT.

This clonotype was detected only a few times. This chain joins TRBV7-9 and TRBJ2-7; D uncertain. The ends were cut back, 5 bases at V and 6 bases at J, with 11 bases in the middle. The CDR3 length is 12 residues. The germline V gene encodes CDR1 SEHNR and CDR2 FQNEAQ (reference sequence). The CDR3 region has the DNA TGTGCCAGCAGCCCAGTAGACGGCGAGCAGTACTTC. Translated: CASSPVDGEQYF.

This chain connects TRBV7-9 to TRBJ1-1; perhaps TRBD1 as D (5 bases). The CDR3 loop spans 14 amino acids. Germline assignment: CDR1 SEHNR and CDR2 FQNEAQ (reference sequence). Trimming stripped 4 bases from V and 12 bases from J, with 21 bases between. The CDR3 here is CASSWGPLNTESFF. The CDR3 nucleotides are TGTGCCAGCAGCTGGGGACCGCTGAACACGGAATCTTTCTTT. The full variable domain, completed using reference TRBV7-9 and TRBJ1-1, is DTGVSQNPRHKITKRGQNVTFRCDPISEHNRLYWYRQTLGQGPEFLTYFQNEAQLEKSRLLSDRFSAERPKGSFSTLEIQRTEQGDSAMYLCASSWGPLNTESFFGQGTRLTVV.

This chain links TRBV10-3 with TRBJ1-3; D remains unclear. CDR1 and CDR2 from the germline V gene are ENHRY and SYGVKD. CDR3 length: 14 amino acids. V was clipped by 6 bases and J by 0 bases, with 9 bases between them. The CDR3 bases are TGTGCCATCAGGATCGCCGGCTCTGGAAACACCATATATTTT. This sequence encodes CAIRIAGSGNTIYF.

The chain links TRBV12-3 or TRBV12-4 to TRBJ1-6; D remains ambiguous. V was trimmed by 5 bases and J by 7 bases, leaving 18 bases between them. The CDR3 loop spans 16 amino acids. The CDR3 DNA follows: TGTGCCAGCAGTCCGTTGGGGTCGTTGGGGAATTCACCCCTCCACTTT. Translated, it gives CASSPLGSLGNSPLHF.

This rearrangement joins TRBV7-6 to TRBJ2-3; 13 nucleotides match TRBD2. CDR1 is SGHVS and CDR2 is FNYEAQ in the germline V gene. There are 18 residues in the CDR3. Trimming cost V 5 bases and J 3 bases; bases outside gene matches: 11. Here the CDR3 reads CASSPRLAGGRGTDTQYF. CDR3 DNA sequence: TGTGCCAGCAGCCCGAGACTAGCGGGGGGCCGCGGTACAGATACGCAGTATTTT.

This chain connects TRBV12-3 or TRBV12-4 to TRBJ1-2, with D perhaps TRBD1 (5 bases). V was trimmed by 5 bases and J by 2 bases, leaving 12 bases between them. CDR3 length: 14 residues. For the CDR3, the DNA is TGTGCCAGCAGTCCGGGGACGGTGAACTATGGCTACACCTTC. It translates to CASSPGTVNYGYTF.

The V gene is TRBV28, the J gene TRBJ1-3; D remains ambiguous. Trimming stripped 4 bases from V and 1 base from J, with 14 bases between. Germline lookup yields CDR1 MDHEN and CDR2 SYDVKM. The CDR3 has 16 amino acids. Here the CDR3 reads CASSSGIRNSGNTIYF. The DNA for the CDR3 is TGTGCCAGCAGTTCGGGGATTCGGAATTCTGGAAACACCATATATTTT. Full variable domain (remainder filled in from reference TRBV28 and TRBJ1-3): DVKVTQSSRYLVKRTGEKVFLECVQDMDHENMFWYRQDPGLGLRLIYFSYDVKMKEKGDIPEGYSVSREKKERFSLILESASTNQTSMYLCASSSGIRNSGNTIYFGEGSWLTVV.

The rearrangement links TRBV7-6 to TRBJ1-6; D not certain. V lost 5 bases and J 6 bases, leaving 14 bases between the germline ends. This CDR3 region has 15 residues. CDR1 and CDR2 from the germline V gene are SGHVS and FNYEAQ. In nucleotides, the CDR3 is TGTGCCAGCAGCCCCCAGACCGATCTTAATTCACCCCTCCACTTT. Translated, it gives CASSPQTDLNSPLHF.

V is TRBV6-2 or TRBV6-3 and J is TRBJ1-2; 9 bases are shared with TRBD1. The CDR3 is 15 amino acids. Germline CDR1 MNHEY, CDR2 SVGEGT. Trimming cost V 3 bases and J 3 bases; bases outside gene matches: 5. CDR3 DNA: TGTGCCAGCAGTTATTCTCGACAGGGGGACTATGGCTACACCTTC. This encodes CASSYSRQGDYGYTF.

The chain employs TRBV5-1 and TRBJ2-1, with D maybe TRBD2 (5 bases). The germline V gene encodes CDR1 SGHRS and CDR2 YFSETQ. Deletions cut 6 bases from V and 0 bases from J, with 13 bases between. The CDR3 covers 15 residues. The CDR3 loop reads CASNWWESSYNEQFF. DNA for the CDR3: TGCGCCAGCAACTGGTGGGAGAGCTCCTACAATGAGCAGTTCTTC.

This clonotype was recorded only once. The junction and the germline gene differ at one end; a read error may be behind it. The V call is TRBV7-2, the J call TRBJ2-5; maybe TRBD1 (6 bases). Per germline, CDR1 SGHTA and CDR2 FQGNSA. This CDR3 spans 15 amino acids. CDR3 sequence (DNA): TGTGCCAGCAGCCCGGGACACAACTACCAAGAGAACCAGTACTTC. Translation: CASSPGHNYQENQYF. The full variable domain, its missing parts supplied by reference TRBV7-2 and TRBJ2-5, is GAGVSQSPSNKVTEKGKDVELRCDPISGHTALYWYRQSLGQGLEFLIYFQGNSAPDKSGLPSDRFSAERTGGSVSTLTIQRTQQEDSAVYLCASSPGHNYQENQYFGPGTRLLVL.

This chain connects TRBV19 to TRBJ1-4, with D possibly being TRBD1 (6 bases). V gave up 5 bases and J gave up 12 bases, with 22 bases separating them. Germline-derived CDR1 and CDR2 are LNHDA and SQIVND (reference sequence). The CDR3 totals 15 residues. Written as DNA, the CDR3 is TGTGCCAGTAGTCCGCCGGACAGTTCGTTCGCGGAACTGTTTTTT. It translates to CASSPPDSSFAELFF.

The V and J genes are TRBV11-2 and TRBJ2-3; tentative D call: TRBD2 (5 bases). CDR1 SGHAT and CDR2 FQNNGV come from the germline V gene. Trimming removed 5 bases from V and 1 base from J, with 13 bases in between. This CDR3 comprises 15 residues. DNA of the CDR3: TGTGCCAGCAGCACCCCGGGATCCCGCACAGATACGCAGTATTTT. Amino acids: CASSTPGSRTDTQYF.

The chain carries TRBV9 and TRBJ2-1; D remains ambiguous. The length of the CDR3 is 12 residues. V was pared by 4 bases and J by 7 bases, with 9 bases between. CDR1 SGDLS and CDR2 YYNGEE come from the germline V gene. In DNA, the CDR3 is TGTGCCAGCAGCTTCGACTCGAATGAGCAGTTCTTC. Translation: CASSFDSNEQFF. The full variable domain, completed using reference TRBV9 and TRBJ2-1, is DSGVTQTPKHLITATGQRVTLRCSPRSGDLSVYWYQQSLDQGLQFLIQYYNGEERAKGNILERFSAQQFPDLHSELNLSSLELGDSALYFCASSFDSNEQFFGPGTRLTVL.